The source of this TCR beta chain is a study of beta chain features in type 1 diabetes (dated by TCRdb to about 2018). Study-level background: Patients and healthy donors did not differ in mean age, gender distribution, total cell number or subset yield. A total of 107,917,701 sorted cells were examined across all samples, and RNA yield correlated strongly with the number of cells per subset. The study compared the TCRB repertoires of sorted circulating CD4+ T cell subsets in recently diagnosed type 1 diabetes patients with those in matched healthy donors. Regulatory and stem cell-like memory subsets were isolated from only 8 patients and about eight healthy donors, whereas naive and central memory subsets came from all 30 or so donors. Summary of the overall study and its limitations: PCR may preferentially amplify shorter templates, but because patient and control samples were amplified and corrected together, any resulting skew would affect both groups equally. At VDJ recombination sites, patients with type 1 diabetes made fewer insertions and deleted more nucleotides, a pattern implying thymic rearrangement abnormalities. Type 1 diabetes patients showed a moderate but significant shortening of TCRB CDR3 length in all four CD4+ subsets. Because small numbers of individuals were included in the HLA sub-analyses, any influence of HLA type on TCRB rearrangement was left unresolved. Because cDNA rather than genomic DNA was sequenced, highly expressing activated cells could have been over-represented, although no difference in activation and CD3 levels was found between groups. Naive, central memory and regulatory TCRB repertoires appeared to be more alike among patients than among healthy donors.

The entire amount of isolated RNA was reverse transcribed using the High Capacity cDNA Reverse Transcription Kit, so the sequenced TCRB transcripts were expressed ones. Deep immunoSEQ sequencing was applied to naive, central memory and regulatory T cell samples, giving an average of approximately 3.8 million total reads per sample. Sorted cells were lysed in RLT buffer, and RNA was extracted using DNase-treated RNeasy Micro or Mini kits according to cell number. To prevent cross-contamination, every cell subset was processed on its own, while patient and healthy donor samples were processed together. The immunoSEQ multiplex PCR was used to amplify TCRB sequences from cDNA, yielding 87-bp fragments that span the CDR3 region. Sequencing of the amplicons was done on the Illumina HiSeq platform. Turning to the authors' computational methods: PCR bias was corrected computationally using synthetic template baselines, and reads within Hamming distance 2 were collapsed, with unmergeable singletons discarded. By aligning reads against IMGT, V, D and J genes, CDR3 length, and insertions or deletions at six rearrangement sites were assigned. Within each subset, clonotype counts were normalized to sorted cell number, and only after that were true diversity and Gini coefficients computed with the tcR R package. The overlap coefficient, calculated on TCRB nucleotide sequences, was used to quantify repertoire sharing. What TCRdb holds here is the immuneACCESS table cut down to in-frame rearrangements. Part of the clones is not present; checked against another copy, under half of the missing clones reflect an unresolved V gene, and the others are unexplained. Clone size and V and J calls were adopted from that table, with D and trimming inferred from the DNA. For this sample the table gives almost 350,000 clones, of which around 9% were detected only once. More than 0.8% of the sample rests with the top ten.

Note on this clone: Its antigen specificity is not known. No qualities accompany the bases; no much larger clone lies one base away.

The germline ends are 15 bases apart after V is trimmed by 4 bases and J by 5 bases. Including cysteine and phenylalanine, the CDR3 has 14 amino acids. The entry retains the CDR3 DNA only, 42 bases that are in frame from base 1. According to the germline V gene (reference sequence), CDR1 reads SGHNT and CDR2 reads YYREEE. From each donor, a single peripheral blood sample of about 110 mL on average was drawn into heparinised tubes. A BD FACSAria II and a panel including CD45RO, CCR7, CD25, CD127, CD95 and CD27 were used to sort naive, central memory, regulatory and stem cell-like memory CD4+ T cells. Every sorted population had a purity above 98%. Right away, PBMCs were isolated by Lymphoprep density gradient centrifugation and were stained directly, with no culture step. So that batch effects would be minimized, each experiment stained and sorted samples in pairs, pairing one healthy donor with one patient.

The sequence was collected from a man aged 25-40 years with type 1 diabetes. This sequence uses TRBV5-4 and TRBJ2-5; a confident D gene designation cannot be given. What was sequenced was central memory CD4+ T cells from blood. The CDR3 sequence is CASSHSKGSETQYF. The nucleotide sequence reads TGTGCCAGCAGCCATTCGAAGGGCTCGGAGACCCAGTACTTC.